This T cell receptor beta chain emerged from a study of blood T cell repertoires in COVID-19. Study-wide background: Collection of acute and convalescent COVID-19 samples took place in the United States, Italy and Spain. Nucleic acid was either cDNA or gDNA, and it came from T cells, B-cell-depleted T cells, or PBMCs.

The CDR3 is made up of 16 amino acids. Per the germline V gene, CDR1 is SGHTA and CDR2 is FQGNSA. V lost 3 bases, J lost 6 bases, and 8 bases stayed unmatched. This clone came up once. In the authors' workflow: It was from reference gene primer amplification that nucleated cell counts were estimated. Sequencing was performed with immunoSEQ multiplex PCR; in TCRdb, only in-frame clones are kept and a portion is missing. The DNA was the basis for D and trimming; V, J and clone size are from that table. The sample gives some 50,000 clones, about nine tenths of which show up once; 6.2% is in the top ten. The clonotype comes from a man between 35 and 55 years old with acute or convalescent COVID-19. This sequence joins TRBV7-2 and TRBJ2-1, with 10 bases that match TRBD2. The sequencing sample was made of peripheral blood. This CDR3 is CASSFALAGPSNEQFF. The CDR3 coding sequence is TGTGCCAGCAGCTTCGCACTAGCGGGGCCAAGCAATGAGCAGTTCTTC.